These 29 T cell receptor beta chains were sequenced from one sample in a study of cytomegalovirus exposure and HLA in healthy donors. The PCR contained 60 Vbeta and 13 Jbeta primers. Libraries were prepared by immunoSEQ multiplex PCR; TCRdb keeps only in-frame clonotypes and omits some of them. The table includes some 200,000 clones, around 75% detected once. Sequencing was performed on PBMCs. The receptors stem from a male donor in good health and CMV-seropositive.

The V call is TRBV7-9, the J call TRBJ2-1; D is possibly TRBD2 (6 bases). Per germline, CDR1 SEHNR and CDR2 FQNEAQ (reference sequence). V was shortened by 3 bases and J by 8 bases, with 11 bases between the two germline ends. The CDR3 is 13 amino acids. DNA of the CDR3: TGTGCCAGCAGCTTGGCCCGCGGGGATGAGCAGTTCTTC. Protein: CASSLARGDEQFF.

A remark on this clone: Other DNA sequences in the same sample also yield this CDR3. J is TRBJ2-1 and V is TRBV9, with 10 nucleotides matching TRBD1. CDR3 length: 18 residues. Germline lookup yields CDR1 SGDLS and CDR2 YYNGEE. The V and J ends lost 4 bases and 6 bases, in that order; junction bases with no gene match: 16. CDR3 DNA sequence: TGTGCCAGCAGCCGAGGACAGGGGGGAACTAGCGAACGCAATGAGCAGTTCTTC. Residues: CASSRGQGGTSERNEQFF.

This clone was observed a few times. The V and J genes are TRBV30 and TRBJ1-2; 7 bases agree with TRBD1. The CDR3 extends over 14 amino acids. Germline lookup yields CDR1 GTSNPN and CDR2 SVGIG (reference sequence). Trimming removed 1 base from V and 7 bases from J; junction bases left unmatched: 9. CDR3 amino acids: CAWSGTGGLGGYTF. The CDR3 DNA reads TGTGCCTGGAGTGGGACAGGCGGGTTAGGTGGCTACACCTTC.

The chain links TRBV5-1 to TRBJ2-3; possibly TRBD2 for D (6 bases). The germline V gene encodes CDR1 SGHRS and CDR2 YFSETQ. V was trimmed by 1 base and J by 1 base, leaving 13 bases between them. This CDR3 is built from 16 residues. The CDR3 DNA is TGCGCCAGCAGCTTGCCGGTCGGGGAGGGCACAGATACGCAGTATTTT. Amino acids: CASSLPVGEGTDTQYF.

J is TRBJ2-1 and V is TRBV6-1; D might be TRBD1 (6 bases). The CDR3 extends over 14 amino acids. With 8 bases removed from V and 9 bases from J, the gap between germline ends came to 20 bases. Looked up from germline, CDR1 is MNHNS and CDR2 is SASEGT. CDR3 DNA: TGTGCCAGCGCGGAAGGGGGTGGGATCGGTGAGCAGTTCTTC. Translation gives CASAEGGGIGEQFF.

The V gene is TRBV7-9, the J gene TRBJ2-2; 10 nucleotides align to TRBD2. The CDR3 extends over 16 amino acids. Trimming at V came to 3 bases and at J to 4 bases, leaving 5 bases not matched to a gene. The germline V gene encodes CDR1 SEHNR and CDR2 FQNEAQ (reference sequence). The CDR3 nucleotides read TGTGCCAGCAGCTTGCCTAGCGGGGGATCCACCGGGGAGCTGTTTTTT. Its protein product is CASSLPSGGSTGELFF.

The chain links TRBV5-5 to TRBJ2-1, with 8 nucleotides matching TRBD2. The V gene's germline CDR1 is SGHKS and CDR2 YYEKEE (reference sequence). Trimming cost V 1 base and J 8 bases; bases outside gene matches: 8. This CDR3 region has 15 residues. Written as DNA, the CDR3 is TGTGCCAGCAGCTTGATGAGCGGGAGTAACGATGAGCAGTTCTTC. Its protein is CASSLMSGSNDEQFF.

The rearrangement links TRBV7-8 to TRBJ2-5; the match to TRBD1 covers 9 bases. Trimming cost V 5 bases and J 6 bases; bases outside gene matches: 7. The CDR3 length is 14 residues. Germline V gene lookup returns CDR1 SGHVS and CDR2 FQNEAQ. DNA of the CDR3: TGTGCCAGCAGCCCCGGGACAGGGAGTAAGACCCAGTACTTC. It yields the protein CASSPGTGSKTQYF. Complete variable domain (other parts from reference TRBV7-8 and TRBJ2-5): GAGVSQSPRYKVAKRGQDVALRCDPISGHVSLFWYQQALGQGPEFLTYFQNEAQLDKSGLPSDRFFAERPEGSVSTLKIQRTQQEDSAVYLCASSPGTGSKTQYFGPGTRLLVL.

The V and J genes are TRBV28 and TRBJ2-3; D remains unclear. V lost 7 bases to trimming and J lost 0 bases, with 14 bases between them. This CDR3 comprises 15 residues. The germline CDR1 and CDR2 sequences are MDHEN and SYDVKM. Written as DNA, the CDR3 is TGTGCCAGCACCCGCGGCGGCAGTAGCACAGATACGCAGTATTTT. Protein product: CASTRGGSSTDTQYF.

The chain recombines TRBV18 with TRBJ2-7; 9 positions agree with TRBD2. Looked up from germline, CDR1 is KGHSH and CDR2 is LQKENI. V shed 3 bases and J 0 bases; nucleotides not matched to a gene: 9. This CDR3 has 17 residues. The DNA for the CDR3 is TGTGCCAGCTCACCGTTGAGTCTAGCGGGGTTCTCCTACGAGCAGTACTTC. This translates into CASSPLSLAGFSYEQYF.

The chain links TRBV4-2 to TRBJ2-5, with 10 positions matching TRBD2. The closer fit of TRBJ2-7 to the DNA end suggests the J call may be wrong. CDR3 length equals 15 residues. The germline CDR1 and CDR2 sequences are LGHNA and YNFKEQ. The CDR3 loop reads CASSFSGGFSYEQYF. The CDR3 nucleotides are TGTGCCAGCAGCTTTAGCGGGGGGTTCTCCTACGAGCAGTACTTC.

The V and J genes are TRBV29-1 and TRBJ2-5, with TRBD2 matching over 8 bases. There are 15 residues in the CDR3. The trim removed 3 bases at V and 2 bases at J, leaving 8 bases unmatched. Germline CDR1 SQVTM, CDR2 ANQGSEA. In DNA form, the CDR3 reads TGCAGCGTTGATAGTGCGATAGCGGGACAAGAGACCCAGTACTTC. Its translation is CSVDSAIAGQETQYF.

This chain joins TRBV28 and TRBJ2-5, with D tentatively TRBD2 (6 bases). CDR1 is MDHEN and CDR2 is SYDVKM in the germline V gene. The CDR3 consists of 15 residues. V shed 3 bases and J shed 5 bases, with 16 bases lying between them. The CDR3: CASSLSREEGETQYF. The CDR3 region has the DNA TGTGCCAGCAGTTTGAGCAGGGAGGAGGGGGAGACCCAGTACTTC.

This clone was counted a few times. The CDR3 nucleotides read TGCGCCAGCAGCACTCCCCCCTCAGATACGCAGTATTTT. Its protein is CASSTPPSDTQYF. The rearrangement uses TRBV5-1 and TRBJ2-3; D call uncertain. Germline CDR1 SGHRS, CDR2 YFSETQ. This CDR3 has 13 amino acids. Trimming shortened V by 4 bases and J by 4 bases, and 10 bases separated the two germline ends.

This chain uses TRBV5-6 with TRBJ1-1, with unresolved D. CDR3 length equals 13 residues. Trimming took 0 bases from V and 6 from J, leaving 9 bases between them. The germline CDR1 and CDR2 sequences are SGHDT and YYEEEE. The CDR3 DNA reads TGTGCCAGCAGCTTGGATAGGAGGTCTGAAGCTTTCTTT. Protein sequence: CASSLDRRSEAFF.

The chain uses TRBV5-4 and TRBJ2-5; TRBD2 is a possible D gene (6 bases). The ends were cut back, 4 bases at V and 2 bases at J, with 12 bases in the middle. Germline CDR1 SGHNT, CDR2 YYREEE (reference sequence). The CDR3 contains 14 residues. The CDR3 DNA sequence: TGTGCCAGCAGCCTTTCGGGGAGGCAAGAGACCCAGTACTTC. As protein: CASSLSGRQETQYF.

The chain combines TRBV5-8 with TRBJ2-6; D remains ambiguous. CDR3 length: 17 amino acids. V lost 0 bases and J lost 0, with 10 bases in between. Germline V gives CDR1 SGHTS, CDR2 YDEGEE. CDR3 sequence reads: CASSLAWSFSGANVLTF. For the CDR3, the DNA is TGTGCCAGCAGCTTGGCCTGGAGCTTCTCTGGGGCCAACGTCCTGACTTTC.

The gene calls are TRBV6-1 and TRBJ1-2; 12 bases align to TRBD1. The V gene's germline CDR1 is MNHNS and CDR2 SASEGT. CDR3 length equals 15 residues. With V trimmed by 3 bases and J by 5 bases, 4 bases remained unmatched. CDR3: CASSDKGQGAYGYTF. For the CDR3, the DNA is TGTGCCAGCAGTGATAAGGGACAGGGGGCTTATGGCTACACCTTC.

This chain links TRBV19 with TRBJ1-2; possibly TRBD1 for D (6 bases). Germline loops: CDR1 LNHDA, CDR2 SQIVND (reference sequence). V dropped 6 bases and J dropped 1 base, with 15 bases sitting between them. The CDR3 has 15 amino acids. CDR3 region: CASRIRGASNYGYTF. CDR3 nucleotide sequence: TGTGCCAGTAGAATCAGGGGCGCCAGTAACTATGGCTACACCTTC.

The chain carries TRBV20-1 and TRBJ2-7; D possibly corresponds to TRBD2 (6 bases). There are 11 residues in the CDR3. Germline CDR1 reads DFQATT; CDR2 reads SNEGSKA (reference sequence). The germline V and J ends were trimmed by 6 bases and 7 bases, with 13 bases remaining between them. CDR3 sequence reads: CSAGGPGEQYF. The DNA for the CDR3 is TGCAGTGCCGGGGGACCGGGGGAGCAGTACTTC.

The chain uses TRBV14 and TRBJ2-5; D may be TRBD2 (7 bases). The ends were cut back, 2 bases at V and 1 base at J, with 11 bases in the middle. This CDR3 has 15 amino acids. Germline CDR1 SGHDN, CDR2 FVKESK. CDR3 in amino acids: CASSQRGALQETQYF. The CDR3 nucleotides are TGTGCCAGCAGCCAACGGGGGGCCCTCCAAGAGACCCAGTACTTC. The variable domain in full, with the rest retrieved from reference TRBV14 and TRBJ2-5, is EAGVTQFPSHSVIEKGQTVTLRCDPISGHDNLYWYRRVMGKEIKFLLHFVKESKQDESGMPNNRFLAERTGGTYSTLKVQPAELEDSGVYFCASSQRGALQETQYFGPGTRLLVL.

The chain carries TRBV11-2 and TRBJ1-5, with a possible D match to TRBD1 (6 bases). The V gene lost 0 bases and the J gene lost 6 bases, with 12 bases spanning the gap. The CDR3 is 15 amino acids. Germline lookup yields CDR1 SGHAT and CDR2 FQNNGV. In DNA, the CDR3 is TGTGCCAGCAGCTTAGAGGGGGCAGAGGGTCAGCCCCAGCATTTT. This translates into CASSLEGAEGQPQHF.

The chain carries TRBV5-1 and TRBJ2-5, with 7 bases identical to TRBD2. Germline assignment: CDR1 SGHRS and CDR2 YFSETQ. Trimming at V came to 4 bases and at J to 2 bases, leaving 5 bases not matched to a gene. The CDR3 is 14 residues long. This CDR3 reads CASSPGTTQETQYF. DNA of the CDR3: TGCGCCAGCAGCCCCGGGACTACGCAAGAGACCCAGTACTTC.

This rearrangement joins TRBV5-1 to TRBJ2-3, with 8 bases that match TRBD2. CDR1 is SGHRS, CDR2 YFSETQ, per germline. The J segment lost 0 bases and the V segment lost 4 bases, leaving 4 bases of the junction unmatched. This CDR3 has 15 residues. This chain's CDR3 is CASSESSGSTDTQYF. Written as DNA, the CDR3 is TGCGCCAGCAGCGAATCTAGCGGGAGCACAGATACGCAGTATTTT.

V and J are TRBV7-6 and TRBJ2-3; TRBD2 matches at 11 bases. CDR3 length equals 16 residues. Trimming took 5 bases from V and 2 from J; bases not matched to a gene: 6. Looked up from germline, CDR1 is SGHVS and CDR2 is FNYEAQ. Here the CDR3 reads CASSPGLAEPTDTQYF. The CDR3 DNA sequence: TGTGCCAGCAGCCCGGGACTAGCGGAACCCACAGATACGCAGTATTTT. Drawing the rest from reference TRBV7-6 and TRBJ2-3, the complete variable domain is GAGVSQSPRYKVTKRGQDVALRCDPISGHVSLYWYRQALGQGPEFLTYFNYEAQQDKSGLPNDRFSAERPEGSISTLTIQRTEQRDSAMYRCASSPGLAEPTDTQYFGPGTRLTVL.

The gene calls are TRBV7-2 and TRBJ2-7, with D uncertain. The V gene's germline CDR1 is SGHTA and CDR2 FQGNSA. The CDR3 consists of 15 residues. The germline V and J ends were trimmed by 1 base and 0 bases, with 10 bases remaining between them. CDR3 amino acids: CASSLVASASYEQYF. Written as DNA, the CDR3 is TGTGCCAGCAGCTTAGTGGCTAGTGCCTCCTACGAGCAGTACTTC.

This clone was picked up a small number of times. V is TRBV10-3 and J is TRBJ2-3, with 11 bases identical to TRBD2. The CDR3 loop spans 20 amino acids. V lost 2 bases and J lost 0; bases outside the gene matches: 13. Germline V CDR1 and CDR2: ENHRY, SYGVKD. This chain's CDR3 is CAISEPTSGNLLTSTDTQYF. The DNA of the CDR3 is TGTGCCATCAGTGAGCCGACTAGCGGGAACCTTTTGACTAGCACAGATACGCAGTATTTT.

This chain connects TRBV5-4 to TRBJ2-3; TRBD2 might be the D (7 bases). CDR1 is SGHNT and CDR2 is YYREEE in the germline V gene (reference sequence). The CDR3 spans 15 residues. V shed 4 bases and J shed 1 base, with 13 bases lying between them. CDR3 residues: CASSPREGGTDTQYF. The CDR3 DNA follows: TGTGCCAGCAGCCCCAGGGAGGGGGGCACAGATACGCAGTATTTT.

The V call is TRBV7-8, the J call TRBJ1-4; 8 nucleotides match TRBD1. The CDR3 length is 16 residues. Trimming at V came to 4 bases and at J to 4 bases, leaving 8 bases not matched to a gene. Germline-derived CDR1 and CDR2 are SGHVS and FQNEAQ. The CDR3 DNA reads as TGTGCCAGCAGCTCAACACGGACAGGGCTTAATGAAAAACTGTTTTTT. Translating it yields CASSSTRTGLNEKLFF. Combining the CDR3 with reference TRBV7-8 and TRBJ1-4 gives the whole variable domain GAGVSQSPRYKVAKRGQDVALRCDPISGHVSLFWYQQALGQGPEFLTYFQNEAQLDKSGLPSDRFFAERPEGSVSTLKIQRTQQEDSAVYLCASSSTRTGLNEKLFFGSGTQLSVL.